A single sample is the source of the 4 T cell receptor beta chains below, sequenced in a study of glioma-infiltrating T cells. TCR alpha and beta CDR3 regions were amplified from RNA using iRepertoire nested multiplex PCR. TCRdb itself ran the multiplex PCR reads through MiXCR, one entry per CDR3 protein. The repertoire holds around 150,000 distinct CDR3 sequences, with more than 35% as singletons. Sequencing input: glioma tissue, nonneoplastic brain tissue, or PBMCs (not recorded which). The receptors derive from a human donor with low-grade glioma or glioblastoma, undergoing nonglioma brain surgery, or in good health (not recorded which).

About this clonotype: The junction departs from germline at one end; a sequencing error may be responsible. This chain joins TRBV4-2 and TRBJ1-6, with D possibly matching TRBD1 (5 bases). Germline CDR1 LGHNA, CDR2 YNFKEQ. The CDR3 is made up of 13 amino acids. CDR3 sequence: CVSSQDLGPPLHF. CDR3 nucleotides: TGTGTCAGCAGCCAAGATTTGGGGCCGCCCCTCCACTTT.

CDR3: CSARAIPKETQYF. CDR3 bases: TGCAGTGCTAGAGCGATCCCGAAAGAGACCCAGTACTTC. The rearrangement joins TRBV20-1 to TRBJ2-5; D unclear. The length of the CDR3 is 13 residues. Trimming shortened V by 1 base and J by 3 bases, and 9 bases separated the two germline ends. CDR1 DFQATT and CDR2 SNEGSKA come from the germline V gene (reference sequence).

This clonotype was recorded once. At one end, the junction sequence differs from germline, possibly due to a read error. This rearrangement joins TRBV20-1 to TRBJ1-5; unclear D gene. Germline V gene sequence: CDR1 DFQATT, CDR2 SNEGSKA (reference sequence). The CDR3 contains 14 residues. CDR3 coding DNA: TGCAGTGCTAGAGATCCAAGTAGCAATCAGCCCCATCATTTT. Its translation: CSARDPSSNQPHHF.

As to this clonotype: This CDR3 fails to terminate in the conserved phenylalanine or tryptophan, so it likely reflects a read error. The CDR3 here is CASSFDGSYEQYL. DNA of the CDR3: TGTGCCAGCAGTTTCGACGGATCCTACGAGCAGTACCTC. J is TRBJ2-7 and V is TRBV27, with D unresolved. The CDR3 contains 13 residues. CDR1 is MNHEY, CDR2 SMNVEV, per germline (reference sequence). Between the trimmed V and J ends, which lost 3 bases and 1 base, there was a span of 7 bases.